Detailed here is one T cell receptor (beta chain). This entry is derived from a study of cytomegalovirus exposure and HLA in healthy donors. J lost 6 bases, V lost 5 bases, and 4 bases had no gene match. The CDR3 is 14 residues long. Germline lookup yields CDR1 MNHEY and CDR2 SVGAGI. With 60 Vbeta and 13 Jbeta primers, the PCR was carried out. TCRdb keeps only in-frame clones here, not all; method: immunoSEQ multiplex PCR. In the table there are 200,000 or so clones, approximately 80% of which are singletons. The chain recombines TRBV6-5 with TRBJ2-1; 10 bases agree with TRBD2. The receptor was derived from a woman aged 18-30 years in good health and CMV-seropositive. The sequencing sample was made of PBMCs. The CDR3 spells CASSRSGGLNEQFF. For the CDR3, the DNA is TGTGCCAGCAGTCGTAGCGGGGGGCTCAATGAGCAGTTCTTC.